This section outlines one TCR beta chain sequence together with its context. Its antigen is currently unknown. The entry originates in a study of lymphopenia after photon versus proton radiotherapy. Study observations and caveats: Post-nadir TCR diversity decline inversely tracked overall survival among those who died. After the lymphocyte nadir, photon-treated repertoires showed oligoclonal expansion, especially of CD8+ Temra cells.

Per germline, CDR1 SQVTM and CDR2 ANQGSEA. The CDR3 length is 12 residues. V lost 4 bases to trimming and J lost 7 bases, with 14 bases between them. Generated by immunoSEQ multiplex PCR, the TCRdb table keeps only in-frame clones and is missing some. The table has approximately 150,000 clones, less than 90% seen once. The sequence derives from a man aged 50 to 59 with gastric cancer. The V and J genes are TRBV29-1 and TRBJ2-7, with D possibly matching TRBD1 (5 bases). This material consisted of peripheral blood, taken from a patient treated with photon-based radiotherapy. The CDR3: CSVVQGDMEQYF. Here the CDR3 DNA reads TGCAGCGTTGTGCAAGGGGATATGGAGCAGTACTTC.